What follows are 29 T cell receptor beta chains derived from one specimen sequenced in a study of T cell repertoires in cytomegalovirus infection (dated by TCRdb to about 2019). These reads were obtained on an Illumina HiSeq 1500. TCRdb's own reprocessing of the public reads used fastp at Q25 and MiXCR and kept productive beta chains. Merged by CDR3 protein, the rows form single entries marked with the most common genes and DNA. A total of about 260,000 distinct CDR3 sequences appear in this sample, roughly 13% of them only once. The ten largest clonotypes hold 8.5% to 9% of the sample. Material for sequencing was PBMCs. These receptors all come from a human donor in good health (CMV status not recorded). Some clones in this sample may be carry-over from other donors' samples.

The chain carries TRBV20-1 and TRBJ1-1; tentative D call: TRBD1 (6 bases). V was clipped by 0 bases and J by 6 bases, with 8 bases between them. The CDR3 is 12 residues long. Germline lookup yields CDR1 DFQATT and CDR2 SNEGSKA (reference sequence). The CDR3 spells CSARDRGSEAFF. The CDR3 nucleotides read TGCAGTGCTAGAGACAGGGGATCTGAAGCTTTCTTT.

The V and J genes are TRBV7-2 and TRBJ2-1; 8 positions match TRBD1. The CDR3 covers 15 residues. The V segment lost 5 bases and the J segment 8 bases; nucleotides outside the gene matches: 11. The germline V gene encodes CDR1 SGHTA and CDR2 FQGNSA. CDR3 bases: TGTGCCAGCAGCCCCCGGGACAGGATGGGGCATGAGCAGTTCTTC. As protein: CASSPRDRMGHEQFF.

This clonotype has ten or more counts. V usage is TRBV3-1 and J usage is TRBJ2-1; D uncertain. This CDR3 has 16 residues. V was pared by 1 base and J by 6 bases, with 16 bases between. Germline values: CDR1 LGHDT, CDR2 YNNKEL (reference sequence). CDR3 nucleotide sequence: TGTGCCAGCAGCCAAGTTGGGATGACTTCTAGCAATGAGCAGTTCTTC. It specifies CASSQVGMTSSNEQFF.

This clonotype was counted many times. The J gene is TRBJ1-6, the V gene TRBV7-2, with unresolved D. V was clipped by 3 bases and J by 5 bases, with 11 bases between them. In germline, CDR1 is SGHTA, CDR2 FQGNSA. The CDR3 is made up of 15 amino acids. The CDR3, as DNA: TGTGCCAGCAGCTTTCAGGCAGCTGATAATTCACCCCTCCACTTT. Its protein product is CASSFQAADNSPLHF.

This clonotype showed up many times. The CDR3 bases are TGTGCCAGCAGCTTACGAGGGACATCAGAGACCCAGTACTTC. Amino acids: CASSLRGTSETQYF. The chain joins TRBV7-3 to TRBJ2-5, with D possibly TRBD1 on 6 matching bases. Trimming pared 2 bases from V and 4 bases from J, leaving 11 bases between. Germline V gene lookup returns CDR1 SGHTA and CDR2 FQGTGA. This CDR3 contains 14 residues.

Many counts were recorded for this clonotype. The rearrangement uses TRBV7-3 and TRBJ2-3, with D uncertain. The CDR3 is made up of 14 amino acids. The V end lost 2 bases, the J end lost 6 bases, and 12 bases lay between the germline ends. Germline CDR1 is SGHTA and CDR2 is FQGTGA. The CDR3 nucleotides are TGTGCCAGCAGCTTATCTTTCTCCCGGGATACGCAGTATTTT. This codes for CASSLSFSRDTQYF.

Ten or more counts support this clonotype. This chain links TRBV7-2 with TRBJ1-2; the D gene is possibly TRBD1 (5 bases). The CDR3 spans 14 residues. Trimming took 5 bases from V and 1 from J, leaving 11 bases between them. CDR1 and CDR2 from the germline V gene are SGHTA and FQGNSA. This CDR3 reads CASSAGGGNYGYTF. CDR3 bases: TGTGCCAGCAGCGCCGGGGGGGGTAACTATGGCTACACCTTC.

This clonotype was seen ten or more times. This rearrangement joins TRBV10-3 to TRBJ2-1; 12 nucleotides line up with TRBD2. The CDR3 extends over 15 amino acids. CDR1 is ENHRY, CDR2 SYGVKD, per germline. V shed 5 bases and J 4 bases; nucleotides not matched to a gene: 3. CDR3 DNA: TGTGCCATCAGTCTACTAGCGGGAGGTTACAATGAGCAGTTCTTC. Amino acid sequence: CAISLLAGGYNEQFF.

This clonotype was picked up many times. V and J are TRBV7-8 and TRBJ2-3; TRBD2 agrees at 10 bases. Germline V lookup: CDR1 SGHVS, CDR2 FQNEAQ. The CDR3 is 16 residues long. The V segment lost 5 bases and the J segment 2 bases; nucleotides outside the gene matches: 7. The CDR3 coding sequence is TGTGCCAGCAGCGCCTGGACTAGCGGATACACAGATACGCAGTATTTT. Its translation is CASSAWTSGYTDTQYF.

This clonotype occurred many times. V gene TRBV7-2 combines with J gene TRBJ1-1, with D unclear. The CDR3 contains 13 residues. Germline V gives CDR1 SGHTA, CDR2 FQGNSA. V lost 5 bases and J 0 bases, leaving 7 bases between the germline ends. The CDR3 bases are TGTGCCAGCAGCATCGAAATGAACACTGAAGCTTTCTTT. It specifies CASSIEMNTEAFF.

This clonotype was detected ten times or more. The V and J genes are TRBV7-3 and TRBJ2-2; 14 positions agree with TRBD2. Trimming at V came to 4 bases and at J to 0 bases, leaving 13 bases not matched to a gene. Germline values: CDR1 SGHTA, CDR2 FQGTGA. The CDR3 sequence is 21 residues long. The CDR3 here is CASSSNTKTSGRATNTGELFF. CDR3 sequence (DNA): TGTGCCAGCAGCTCAAACACAAAGACTAGCGGGAGGGCAACGAACACCGGGGAGCTGTTTTTT. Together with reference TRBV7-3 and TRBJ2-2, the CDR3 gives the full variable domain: GAGVSQTPSNKVTEKGKYVELRCDPISGHTALYWYRQSLGQGPEFLIYFQGTGAADDSGLPNDRFFAVRPEGSVSTLKIQRTERGDSAVYLCASSSNTKTSGRATNTGELFFGEGSRLTVL.

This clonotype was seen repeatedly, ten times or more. CDR3 DNA: TGTGCCAGCAGACGTCGACTAGCGGGAATCTTTGTTGAGCAGTTCTTC. This sequence encodes CASRRRLAGIFVEQFF. The chain has TRBV28 and TRBJ2-1, with 11 bases lining up with TRBD2. J was trimmed by 9 bases and V by 6 bases; bases with no gene match: 13. The CDR3 is made up of 16 amino acids. The V gene's germline CDR1 is MDHEN and CDR2 SYDVKM.

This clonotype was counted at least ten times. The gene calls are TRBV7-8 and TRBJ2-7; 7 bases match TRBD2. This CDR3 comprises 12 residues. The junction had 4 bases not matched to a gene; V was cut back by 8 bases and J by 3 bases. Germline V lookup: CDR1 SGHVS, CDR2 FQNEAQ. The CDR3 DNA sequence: TGTGCCAGCGGGGGGGGGGTCTACGAGCAGTACTTC. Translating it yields CASGGGVYEQYF.

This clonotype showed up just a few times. The chain's CDR3 is CASSLRAIPTSSTAYEQYF. The CDR3 nucleotides read TGTGCCAGCAGCCTAAGGGCTATCCCTACGAGCAGTACAGCCTACGAGCAGTACTTC. The chain is built from TRBV11-2 and TRBJ2-7; D is unresolved. V gave up 5 bases and J gave up 2 bases, with 28 bases separating them. In germline, CDR1 is SGHAT, CDR2 FQNNGV. The CDR3 sequence is 19 residues long.

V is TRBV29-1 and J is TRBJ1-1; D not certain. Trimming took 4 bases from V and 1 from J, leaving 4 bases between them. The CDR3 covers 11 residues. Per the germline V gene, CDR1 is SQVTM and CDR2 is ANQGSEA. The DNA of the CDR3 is TGCAGCGTTGGACAGAACACTGAAGCTTTCTTT. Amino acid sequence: CSVGQNTEAFF.

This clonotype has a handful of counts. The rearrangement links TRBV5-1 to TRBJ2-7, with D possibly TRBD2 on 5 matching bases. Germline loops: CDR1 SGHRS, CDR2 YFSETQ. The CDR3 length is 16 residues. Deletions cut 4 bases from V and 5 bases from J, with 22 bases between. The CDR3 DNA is TGCGCCAGCAGCGAAAACACCGGGGTCGGGGAAAACGAGCAGTACTTC. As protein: CASSENTGVGENEQYF.

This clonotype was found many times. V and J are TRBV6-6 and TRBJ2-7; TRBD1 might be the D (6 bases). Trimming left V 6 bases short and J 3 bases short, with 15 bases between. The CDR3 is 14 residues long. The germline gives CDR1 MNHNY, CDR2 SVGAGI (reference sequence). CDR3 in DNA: TGTGCCAGCAGCTTGGGACATTCGGACTACGAGCAGTACTTC. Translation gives CASSLGHSDYEQYF.

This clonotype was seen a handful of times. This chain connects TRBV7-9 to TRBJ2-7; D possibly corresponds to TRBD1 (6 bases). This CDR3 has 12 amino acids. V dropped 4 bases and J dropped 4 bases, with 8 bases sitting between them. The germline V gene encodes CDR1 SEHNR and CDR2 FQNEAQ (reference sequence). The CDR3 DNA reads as TGTGCCAGCAGCTGGACAGAATACGAGCAGTACTTC. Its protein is CASSWTEYEQYF. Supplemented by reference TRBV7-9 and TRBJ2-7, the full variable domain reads DTGVSQNPRHKITKRGQNVTFRCDPISEHNRLYWYRQTLGQGPEFLTYFQNEAQLEKSRLLSDRFSAERPKGSFSTLEIQRTEQGDSAMYLCASSWTEYEQYFGPGTRLTVT.

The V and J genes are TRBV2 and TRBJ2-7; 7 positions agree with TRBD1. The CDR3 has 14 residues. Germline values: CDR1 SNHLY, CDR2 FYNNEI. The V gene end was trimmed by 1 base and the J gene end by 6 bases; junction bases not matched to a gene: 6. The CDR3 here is CASSEVDRVGEQYF. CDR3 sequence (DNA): TGTGCCAGCAGTGAAGTCGACAGGGTAGGCGAGCAGTACTTC.

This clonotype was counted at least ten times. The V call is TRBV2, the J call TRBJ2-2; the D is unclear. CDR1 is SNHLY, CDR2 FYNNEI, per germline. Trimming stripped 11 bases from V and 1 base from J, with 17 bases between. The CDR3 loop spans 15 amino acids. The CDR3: CASQPQTENTGELFF. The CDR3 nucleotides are TGTGCCTCACAGCCTCAGACGGAGAACACCGGGGAGCTGTTTTTT.

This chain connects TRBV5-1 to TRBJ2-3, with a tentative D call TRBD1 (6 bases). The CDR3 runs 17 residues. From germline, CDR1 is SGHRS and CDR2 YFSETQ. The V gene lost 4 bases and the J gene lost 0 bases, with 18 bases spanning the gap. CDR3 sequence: CASSNQQGFGSTDTQYF. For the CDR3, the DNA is TGCGCCAGCAGCAACCAACAGGGCTTCGGGAGCACAGATACGCAGTATTTT.

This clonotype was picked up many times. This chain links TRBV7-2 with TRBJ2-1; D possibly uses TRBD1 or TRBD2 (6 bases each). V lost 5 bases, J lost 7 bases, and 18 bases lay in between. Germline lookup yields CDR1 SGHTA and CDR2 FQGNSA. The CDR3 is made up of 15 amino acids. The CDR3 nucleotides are TGTGCCAGCAGCACAACGTCGTGGGGGGCAAATGAGCAGTTCTTC. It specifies CASSTTSWGANEQFF.

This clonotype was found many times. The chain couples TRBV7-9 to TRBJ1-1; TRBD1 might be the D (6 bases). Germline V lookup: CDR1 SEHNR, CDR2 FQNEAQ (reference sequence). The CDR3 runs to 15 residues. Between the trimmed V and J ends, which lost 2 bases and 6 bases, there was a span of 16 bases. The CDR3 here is CASSLKGPGVSEAFF. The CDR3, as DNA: TGTGCCAGCAGCTTAAAGGGTCCAGGGGTCTCTGAAGCTTTCTTT.

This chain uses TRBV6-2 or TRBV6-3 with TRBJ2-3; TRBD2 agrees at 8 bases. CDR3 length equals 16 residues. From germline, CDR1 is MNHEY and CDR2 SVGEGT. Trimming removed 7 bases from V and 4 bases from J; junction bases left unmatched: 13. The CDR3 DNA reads TGTGCCAGCACCTCGCTAGAGCGGGAGATGGCAGATACGCAGTATTTT. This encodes CASTSLEREMADTQYF.

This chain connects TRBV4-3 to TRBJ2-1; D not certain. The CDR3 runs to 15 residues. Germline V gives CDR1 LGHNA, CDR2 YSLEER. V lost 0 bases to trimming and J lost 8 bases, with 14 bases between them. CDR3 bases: TGCGCCAGCAGCCAAGAAGGCGCTAGAATTGATGAGCAGTTCTTC. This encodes CASSQEGARIDEQFF.

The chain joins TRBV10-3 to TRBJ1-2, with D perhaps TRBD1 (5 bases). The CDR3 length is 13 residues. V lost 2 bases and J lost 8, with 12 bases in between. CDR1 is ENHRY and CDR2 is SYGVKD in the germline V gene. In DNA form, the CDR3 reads TGTGCCATCAGTGAGCTGGAGGGACGCGGCTACACCTTC. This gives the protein CAISELEGRGYTF.

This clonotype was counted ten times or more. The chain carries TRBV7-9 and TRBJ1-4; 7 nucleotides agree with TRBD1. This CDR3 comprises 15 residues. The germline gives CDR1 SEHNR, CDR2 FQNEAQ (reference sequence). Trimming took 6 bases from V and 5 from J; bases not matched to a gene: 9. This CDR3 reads CASSSGGRGNEKLFF. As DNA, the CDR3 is TGTGCCAGCAGTTCAGGGGGACGGGGGAATGAAAAACTGTTTTTT.

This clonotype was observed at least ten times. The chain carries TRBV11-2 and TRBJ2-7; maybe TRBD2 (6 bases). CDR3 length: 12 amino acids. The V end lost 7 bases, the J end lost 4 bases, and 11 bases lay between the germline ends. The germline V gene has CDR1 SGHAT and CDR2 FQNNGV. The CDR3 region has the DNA TGTGCCAGCAATCTCGGGGGTTACGAGCAGTACTTC. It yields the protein CASNLGGYEQYF.

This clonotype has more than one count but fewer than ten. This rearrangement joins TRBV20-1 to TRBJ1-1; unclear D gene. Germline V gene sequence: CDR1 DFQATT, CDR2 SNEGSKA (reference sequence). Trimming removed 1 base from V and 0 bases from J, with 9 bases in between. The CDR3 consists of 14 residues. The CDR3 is CSARVGPMNTEAFF. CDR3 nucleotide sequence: TGCAGTGCTAGAGTGGGCCCGATGAACACTGAAGCTTTCTTT.